The 21 T cell receptor beta chains presented below share a single source sample, sequenced in a study of T-cell reconstitution after alpha-beta-depleted transplantation in children. A library of TCRbeta sequences, prepared with unique molecular identifiers, was generated. Each CDR3 protein is one row after TCRdb ran MiXCR on the PCR reads. This sample has around 580,000 distinct CDR3 sequences; around 27% occur once, and the top ten carry 36%. The sequencing used PBMCs, collected before TCRalphabeta/CD19-depleted stem cell transplant. The receptor set was obtained from a boy less than two years old with Wiskott-Aldrich syndrome, due to receive a stem cell transplant.

The V call is TRBV5-1, the J call TRBJ2-6; tentative D call: TRBD2 (6 bases). The V and J ends lost 4 bases and 0 bases respectively, with 14 bases between them. The CDR3 contains 17 residues. The germline gives CDR1 SGHRS, CDR2 YFSETQ. The CDR3 DNA sequence: TGCGCCAGCAGCCCCCGGAGGGAAAACTCTGGGGCCAACGTCCTGACTTTC. This gives the protein CASSPRRENSGANVLTF.

The sample holds a few counts of this clonotype. This chain connects TRBV5-1 to TRBJ2-1, with 10 bases identical to TRBD2. V was clipped by 4 bases and J by 10 bases; unmatched bases: 14. CDR3 length equals 16 residues. In germline, CDR1 is SGHRS, CDR2 YFSETQ. This CDR3 is CASSPEALAGAGEQFF. DNA of the CDR3: TGCGCCAGCAGCCCGGAAGCCCTAGCGGGAGCTGGGGAGCAGTTCTTC.

The chain couples TRBV5-1 to TRBJ2-1; possibly TRBD2 for D (6 bases). The CDR3 covers 15 residues. Per germline, CDR1 SGHRS and CDR2 YFSETQ. V was cut by 2 bases and J by 8 bases, with 17 bases left in between. The CDR3 loop reads CASSFRTGEVDEQFF. CDR3 nucleotides: TGCGCCAGCAGCTTCAGGACGGGAGAGGTCGATGAGCAGTTCTTC. The entire variable domain, with the rest obtained from reference TRBV5-1 and TRBJ2-1, is as follows: KAGVTQTPRYLIKTRGQQVTLSCSPISGHRSVSWYQQTPGQGLQFLFEYFSETQRNKGNFPGRFSGRQFSNSRSEMNVSTLELGDSALYLCASSFRTGEVDEQFFGPGTRLTVL.

V is TRBV12-3 or TRBV12-4 and J is TRBJ2-1, with 12 nucleotides matching TRBD2. This CDR3 region has 12 residues. Losses at the gene ends were 4 bases for V and 15 bases for J; bases not matched to a gene: 4. The CDR3 region is CASSSSGRAMFF. DNA of the CDR3: TGTGCCAGCAGTTCTAGCGGGAGGGCTATGTTCTTC.

This clonotype was counted a few times. V gene TRBV27 combines with J gene TRBJ2-1, with 8 bases fitting TRBD2. The ends lost 1 base at V and 10 bases at J; junction bases unmatched: 12. CDR1 and CDR2 from the germline V gene are MNHEY and SMNVEV (reference sequence). The CDR3 covers 16 residues. The DNA of the CDR3 is TGTGCCAGCAGTTTATGGGGTCCGGGAGGGCCGGGAGAGCAGTTCTTC. Amino acid sequence: CASSLWGPGGPGEQFF.

V and J are TRBV3-1 and TRBJ2-1; D gene ambiguous. Germline values: CDR1 LGHDT, CDR2 YNNKEL (reference sequence). CDR3 length: 15 residues. Trimming shortened V by 0 bases and J by 9 bases, and 15 bases separated the two germline ends. This CDR3 reads CASSQDWRGSSEQFF. CDR3 DNA: TGTGCCAGCAGCCAAGACTGGAGAGGATCTAGTGAGCAGTTCTTC.

The rearrangement joins TRBV7-3 to TRBJ2-7; TRBD1 agrees at 9 bases. J gave up 5 bases and V 4 bases, and 6 bases lay outside the gene matches. This CDR3 is 14 amino acids long. Germline assignment: CDR1 SGHTA and CDR2 FQGTGA. The CDR3 protein is CASSSGQGVDEQYF. The CDR3 DNA follows: TGTGCCAGCAGCTCGGGACAGGGCGTCGACGAGCAGTACTTC. The full variable domain, in which reference TRBV7-3 and TRBJ2-7 provide the parts outside the CDR3, is GAGVSQTPSNKVTEKGKYVELRCDPISGHTALYWYRQSLGQGPEFLIYFQGTGAADDSGLPNDRFFAVRPEGSVSTLKIQRTERGDSAVYLCASSSGQGVDEQYFGPGTRLTVT.

V is TRBV9 and J is TRBJ2-1; 9 bases are shared with TRBD2. J was trimmed by 11 bases and V by 2 bases; bases with no gene match: 5. Germline-derived CDR1 and CDR2 are SGDLS and YYNGEE. The CDR3 spans 13 residues. The CDR3 region is CASSVLSGSQQFF. Here the CDR3 DNA reads TGTGCCAGCAGCGTCCTTAGCGGGAGTCAGCAGTTCTTC. Variable domain in full (rest from reference TRBV9 and TRBJ2-1): DSGVTQTPKHLITATGQRVTLRCSPRSGDLSVYWYQQSLDQGLQFLIQYYNGEERAKGNILERFSAQQFPDLHSELNLSSLELGDSALYFCASSVLSGSQQFFGPGTRLTVL.

This clonotype was found a few times. This chain links TRBV3-1 with TRBJ1-5; a possible D gene is TRBD1 (6 bases). Germline values: CDR1 LGHDT, CDR2 YNNKEL (reference sequence). Between the trimmed V and J ends, which lost 5 bases and 4 bases, there was a span of 15 bases. The CDR3 is 15 amino acids. CDR3 bases: TGTGCCAGCAGCGTCGGCAGGGGACGTAATCAGCCCCAGCATTTT. Residues: CASSVGRGRNQPQHF.

The V and J genes are TRBV10-3 and TRBJ2-2; D is perhaps TRBD2 (6 bases). Germline lookup yields CDR1 ENHRY and CDR2 SYGVKD. The CDR3 runs to 14 residues. V shed 11 bases and J shed 1 base, with 14 bases lying between them. The CDR3 spells CAVDGGGNTGELFF. The CDR3 DNA reads as TGTGCCGTCGACGGGGGAGGGAACACCGGGGAGCTGTTTTTT.

In its sample, this clonotype was seen a few times. This chain's CDR3 is CASSLIASGSPTDTQYF. The CDR3 nucleotides read TGTGCCAGCAGCTTAATAGCTAGCGGGAGTCCCACAGATACGCAGTATTTT. V and J are TRBV7-8 and TRBJ2-3; the match to TRBD2 covers 10 bases. Germline V gene data show CDR1 as SGHVS and CDR2 as FQNEAQ. V was pared by 2 bases and J by 2 bases, with 7 bases of the junction left unmatched. The CDR3 sequence is 17 residues long.

V usage is TRBV7-8 and J usage is TRBJ2-3; 12 bases are shared with TRBD2. The J segment lost 2 bases and the V segment lost 2 bases, leaving 8 bases of the junction unmatched. The CDR3 is 18 amino acids. CDR1 SGHVS and CDR2 FQNEAQ come from the germline V gene. CDR3 loop: CASSLFWTSGETTDTQYF. As DNA, the CDR3 is TGTGCCAGCAGCTTATTCTGGACTAGCGGGGAAACCACAGATACGCAGTATTTT.

The V call is TRBV30, the J call TRBJ2-1, with 11 bases fitting TRBD2. Trimming took 3 bases from V and 7 from J; bases not matched to a gene: 5. CDR1 and CDR2 (germline): GTSNPN, SVGIG (reference sequence). The CDR3 has 14 residues. CDR3 loop: CAWRGTSGLNEQFF. In nucleotides, the CDR3 is TGTGCCTGGAGGGGGACTAGCGGCCTGAATGAGCAGTTCTTC.

The chain uses TRBV24-1 and TRBJ2-3; D is perhaps TRBD1 (6 bases). Between the trimmed V and J ends, which lost 9 bases and 0 bases, there was a span of 18 bases. The CDR3 totals 16 residues. The germline gives CDR1 KGHDR, CDR2 SFDVKD. CDR3 protein: CATGAYRTDSTDTQYF. DNA of the CDR3: TGTGCCACCGGTGCCTATAGGACAGACAGCACAGATACGCAGTATTTT.

The V gene is TRBV5-1, the J gene TRBJ2-1, with D perhaps matching TRBD2 (6 bases). Trimming cost V 0 bases and J 6 bases, with 13 bases left between them. The germline V gene encodes CDR1 SGHRS and CDR2 YFSETQ. The CDR3 runs 15 residues. As DNA, the CDR3 is TGCGCCAGCAGCTTGGAACTAGCTAGGCGCAATGAGCAGTTCTTC. It yields the protein CASSLELARRNEQFF.

This clonotype was seen just once. The rearrangement uses TRBV27 and TRBJ2-1; 7 bases map to TRBD1. This CDR3 has 15 residues. Germline V lookup: CDR1 MNHEY, CDR2 SMNVEV (reference sequence). CDR3 in DNA: TGTCTCGTACGACAGGGTTCAATGGGATACAATGAGCAGTTCTTC. Its translation: CLVRQGSMGYNEQFF.

This clonotype has a handful of counts. The chain combines TRBV28 with TRBJ1-6; D remains unclear. The CDR3 length is 14 residues. Germline V gives CDR1 MDHEN, CDR2 SYDVKM. V lost 7 bases to trimming and J lost 6 bases, with 13 bases between them. DNA of the CDR3: TGTGCCAGCACCCGGGGTATATTTAATTCACCCCTCCACTTT. Protein: CASTRGIFNSPLHF.

The chain combines TRBV6-2 or TRBV6-3 with TRBJ2-1, with D unclear. The CDR3 extends over 12 amino acids. Germline-derived CDR1 and CDR2 are MNHEY and SVGEGT. With 7 bases removed from V and 5 bases from J, the gap between germline ends came to 9 bases. The CDR3 loop reads CASTQGNNEQFF. CDR3 DNA: TGTGCCAGCACACAAGGGAACAATGAGCAGTTCTTC.

J is TRBJ2-1 and V is TRBV20-1, with a tentative D call TRBD1 (5 bases). Germline V gives CDR1 DFQATT, CDR2 SNEGSKA (reference sequence). The length of the CDR3 is 13 residues. V was pared by 3 bases and J by 5 bases, with 11 bases between. CDR3 nucleotide sequence: TGCAGTGCTAGGAGCAGGGTCAACAATGAGCAGTTCTTC. Amino acids: CSARSRVNNEQFF.

The chain uses TRBV7-3 and TRBJ2-6, with TRBD1 matching 7 bases. This CDR3 has 15 amino acids. The germline V gene has CDR1 SGHTA and CDR2 FQGTGA. J gave up 2 bases and V 5 bases, and 3 bases lay outside the gene matches. The CDR3 spells CASSNTGAGANVLTF. The CDR3 nucleotides are TGTGCCAGCAGCAATACAGGGGCTGGGGCCAACGTCCTGACTTTC.

In this sample, this clonotype turned up a few times. J is TRBJ2-2 and V is TRBV10-1, with TRBD2 identical over 9 bases. This CDR3 contains 15 residues. The J segment lost 2 bases and the V segment lost 4 bases, leaving 2 bases of the junction unmatched. Germline-derived CDR1 and CDR2 are WNHNN and SYGVQD (reference sequence). The CDR3 loop reads CASSASGTNTGELFF. The CDR3 bases are TGCGCCAGCAGTGCTAGCGGGACTAACACCGGGGAGCTGTTTTTT.